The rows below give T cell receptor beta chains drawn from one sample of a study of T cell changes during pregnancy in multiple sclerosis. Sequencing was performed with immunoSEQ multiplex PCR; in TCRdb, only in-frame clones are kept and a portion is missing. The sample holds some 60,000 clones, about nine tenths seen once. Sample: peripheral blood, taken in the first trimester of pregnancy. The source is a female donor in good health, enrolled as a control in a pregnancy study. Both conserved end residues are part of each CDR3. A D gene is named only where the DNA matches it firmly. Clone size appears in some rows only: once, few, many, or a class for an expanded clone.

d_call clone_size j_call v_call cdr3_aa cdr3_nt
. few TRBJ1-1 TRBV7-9 CASSLARAARGEAFF TGTGCCAGCAGCTTAGCGAGGGCCGCCCGGGGTGAAGCTTTCTTT
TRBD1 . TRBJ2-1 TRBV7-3 CASSRTGYNEQFF TGTGCCAGCAGCCGGACAGGTTATAATGAGCAGTTCTTC
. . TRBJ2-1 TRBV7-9 CASSPRRGLYNEQFF TGTGCCAGCAGCCCACGGCGGGGGCTCTACAATGAGCAGTTCTTC
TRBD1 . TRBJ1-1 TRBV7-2 CASSLAPGGRTEAFF TGTGCCAGCAGCTTAGCCCCAGGGGGCCGAACTGAAGCTTTCTTT
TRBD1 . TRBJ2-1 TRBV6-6 CASSYFRQGLRDEQFF TGTGCCAGCAGTTACTTTCGACAGGGCTTAAGGGATGAGCAGTTCTTC
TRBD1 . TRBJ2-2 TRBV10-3 CAISESRQGGRGNTGELFF TGTGCCATCAGTGAGTCGCGACAGGGTGGCCGAGGTAACACCGGGGAGCTGTTTTTT
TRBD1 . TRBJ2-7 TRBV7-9 CASSYWTGGEQYF TGTGCCAGCAGCTATTGGACAGGAGGCGAGCAGTACTTC
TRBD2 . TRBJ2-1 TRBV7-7 CASSLGGGGPGDEQFF TGTGCTAGCAGCTTAGGTGGCGGGGGGCCGGGGGATGAGCAGTTCTTC
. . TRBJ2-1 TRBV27 CASTLPGQYNEQFF TGTGCCAGCACTCTCCCTGGACAGTACAATGAGCAGTTCTTC
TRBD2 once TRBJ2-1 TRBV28 CASTVSWTSGNNEQFF TGTGCCAGCACCGTGAGCTGGACTAGCGGCAACAATGAGCAGTTCTTC
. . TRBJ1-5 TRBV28 CASSLQGLGNQPQHF TGTGCCAGCAGTTTACAGGGCTTGGGCAATCAGCCCCAGCATTTT
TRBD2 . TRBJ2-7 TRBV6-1 CASRSTSGGAAEQYF TGTGCCAGCAGGTCGACTAGCGGGGGGGCCGCCGAGCAGTACTTC
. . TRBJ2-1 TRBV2 CASSALFDEQFF TGTGCCAGCAGTGCGCTATTCGATGAGCAGTTCTTC
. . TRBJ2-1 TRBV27 CASSPLDRFNEQFF TGTGCCAGCAGTCCTTTGGACAGATTCAATGAGCAGTTCTTC
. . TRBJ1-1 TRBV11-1 CASSLARLSTEAFF TGTGCCAGCAGCTTAGCGCGACTGAGCACTGAAGCTTTCTTT
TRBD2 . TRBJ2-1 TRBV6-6 CASSFGTSYTNEQFF TGTGCCAGCAGTTTCGGGACTAGCTACACGAATGAGCAGTTCTTC
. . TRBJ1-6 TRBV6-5 CASSYSRGTNSPLHF TGTGCCAGCAGTTACTCTAGGGGAACAAATTCACCCCTCCACTTT
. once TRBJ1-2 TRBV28 CASSIGTSNGYTF TGTGCCAGCAGTATCGGGACTTCGAATGGCTACACCTTC
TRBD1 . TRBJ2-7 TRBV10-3 CAISDFLTGVSYEQYF TGTGCCATCAGTGATTTTCTAACAGGGGTTTCCTACGAGCAGTACTTC
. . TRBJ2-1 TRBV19 CASINKYNEQFF TGTGCCAGTATAAACAAATACAATGAGCAGTTCTTC
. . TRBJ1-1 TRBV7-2 CASSLYGARDTEAFF TGTGCCAGCAGCTTATATGGGGCCCGAGACACTGAAGCTTTCTTT
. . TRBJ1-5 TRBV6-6 CATHTRGSNQPQHF TGTGCCACCCATACGCGGGGCAGCAATCAGCCCCAGCATTTT
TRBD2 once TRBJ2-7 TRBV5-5 CASSSGLAESLYEQYF TGTGCCAGCAGCTCCGGACTAGCGGAATCCCTGTACGAGCAGTACTTC
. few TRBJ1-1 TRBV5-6 CATHLGAEIMNTEAFF TGTGCCACCCATTTGGGGGCAGAGATTATGAACACTGAAGCTTTCTTT
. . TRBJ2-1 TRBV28 CASSINPEDNEQFF TGTGCCAGCAGTATTAATCCAGAGGACAATGAGCAGTTCTTC
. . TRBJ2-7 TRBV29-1 CSVVATSYEQYF TGCAGCGTGGTAGCGACATCCTACGAGCAGTACTTC
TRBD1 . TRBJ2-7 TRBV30 CAWSGGQAYEQYF TGTGCCTGGAGTGGGGGACAGGCCTACGAGCAGTACTTC
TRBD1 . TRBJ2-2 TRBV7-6 CASSVDRDAGELFF TGTGCCAGCAGCGTGGACAGGGACGCCGGGGAGCTGTTTTTT
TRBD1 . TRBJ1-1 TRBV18 CASSLTTGKGEAFF TGTGCCAGCTCACTTACGACAGGGAAAGGCGAAGCTTTCTTT
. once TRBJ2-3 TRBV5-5 CASSLGTVSTDTQYF TGTGCCAGCAGCCTCGGGACTGTTAGCACAGATACGCAGTATTTT
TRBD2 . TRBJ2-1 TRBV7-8 CASTLRGGEVNNEQFF TGTGCCAGCACCCTACGGGGGGGGGAGGTCAACAATGAGCAGTTCTTC
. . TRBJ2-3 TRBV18 CASSPPSGDTQYF TGTGCCAGCTCACCACCGAGTGGAGATACGCAGTATTTT